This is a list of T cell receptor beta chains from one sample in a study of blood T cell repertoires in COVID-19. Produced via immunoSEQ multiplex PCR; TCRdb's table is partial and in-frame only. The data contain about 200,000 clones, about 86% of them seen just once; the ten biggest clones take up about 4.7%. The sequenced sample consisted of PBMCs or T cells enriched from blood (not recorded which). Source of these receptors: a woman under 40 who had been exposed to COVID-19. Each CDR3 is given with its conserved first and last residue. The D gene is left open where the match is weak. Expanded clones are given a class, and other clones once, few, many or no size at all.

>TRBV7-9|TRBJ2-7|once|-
CASSLGAASYEQYF
TGTGCCAGCAGCTTAGGGGCCGCCTCCTACGAGCAGTACTTC
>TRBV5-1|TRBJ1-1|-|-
CASSPRVDTEAFF
TGCGCCAGCAGCCCCCGGGTTGACACTGAAGCTTTCTTT
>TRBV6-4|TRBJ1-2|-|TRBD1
CASSPQPSGQASIYGYTF
TGTGCCAGCAGTCCACAACCCTCAGGACAGGCCTCCATCTATGGCTACACCTTC
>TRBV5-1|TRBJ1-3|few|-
CASSLAGGSFGNTIYF
TGCGCCAGCAGCTTGGCCGGAGGGTCTTTCGGAAACACCATATATTTT
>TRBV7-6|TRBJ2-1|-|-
CASSSSDSPYNEQFF
TGTGCCAGCAGCTCCTCCGACAGCCCCTACAATGAGCAGTTCTTC
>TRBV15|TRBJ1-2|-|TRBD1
CATSRSRDRVGYTF
TGTGCCACCAGCAGGTCCCGGGACAGGGTGGGCTACACCTTC
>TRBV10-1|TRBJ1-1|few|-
CASRFNMNTEAFF
TGCGCCAGCAGATTCAACATGAACACTGAAGCTTTCTTT
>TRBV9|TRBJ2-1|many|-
CASSWRDVAPKPFF
TGTGCCAGCAGTTGGAGGGACGTCGCCCCGAAGCCGTTCTTC
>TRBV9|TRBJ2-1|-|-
CASSVVGGGLDNEQFF
TGTGCCAGCAGCGTAGTAGGCGGGGGCCTCGACAATGAGCAGTTCTTC
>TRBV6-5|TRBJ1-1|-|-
CASSTRGGRYTEAFF
TGTGCCAGCAGTACCCGGGGGGGAAGGTACACTGAAGCTTTCTTT
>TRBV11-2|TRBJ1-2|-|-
CASSLVERRRYTF
TGTGCCAGCAGCTTAGTCGAAAGGAGGCGCTACACCTTC
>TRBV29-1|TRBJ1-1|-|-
CSVGGVNTEAFF
TGCAGCGTTGGGGGGGTGAACACTGAAGCTTTCTTT
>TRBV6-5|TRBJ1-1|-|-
CASTPFRDTEAFF
TGTGCCAGCACCCCATTCAGGGATACTGAAGCTTTCTTT
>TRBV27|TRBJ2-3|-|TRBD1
CASSGGQGALDTQYF
TGTGCCAGCAGTGGGGGACAGGGGGCATTAGATACGCAGTATTTT
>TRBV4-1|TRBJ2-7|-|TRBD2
CASSPELANEQYF
TGCGCCAGCAGCCCCGAACTAGCGAACGAGCAGTACTTC
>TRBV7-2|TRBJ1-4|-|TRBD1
CASSRTGAREKLFF
TGTGCCAGCAGCCGGACAGGGGCACGGGAAAAACTGTTTTTT
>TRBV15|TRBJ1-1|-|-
CATSRDWGIGGTEAFF
TGTGCCACCAGCAGAGATTGGGGCATCGGGGGCACTGAAGCTTTCTTT
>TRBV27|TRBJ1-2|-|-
CASSFLAGGTIYSGYTF
TGTGCCAGCAGTTTCCTCGCGGGGGGCACGATTTACAGTGGCTACACCTTC